The sequence of this T cell receptor beta chain was determined in a study of beta chain features in type 1 diabetes. Expressed TCRB transcripts were sequenced, since all the RNA that had been isolated was reverse transcribed. The method was immunoSEQ multiplex PCR; TCRdb's version includes in-frame clones alone and lacks a portion of them. The repertoire holds hundreds of thousands of clones, with around an eighth as singletons. The V segment lost 0 bases and the J segment 2 bases; nucleotides outside the gene matches: 1. The CDR3 loop spans 17 amino acids. CDR1 SGHTA and CDR2 FQGNSA come from the germline V gene. This clone occurred a few times.

The receptor comes from a woman between 40 and 50 years old in good health. This chain uses TRBV7-2 with TRBJ2-1; 13 bases fit TRBD2. Sequencing was carried out using naive CD4+ T cells from blood. For the CDR3, the DNA is TGTGCCAGCAGCTTAGCAGGGACTAGCGGGGCCTACAATGAGCAGTTCTTC. Residues: CASSLAGTSGAYNEQFF.